This T cell receptor (beta chain) was sequenced for a study of blood T cell repertoires in COVID-19. Across the whole study: In each case, the material was cDNA or gDNA derived from T cells, B-cell-depleted T cells, or PBMCs.

Participants came from roughly 23 US areas, aged about 18 to 100 years. The CDR3 contains 16 residues. Germline assignment: CDR1 MNHEY and CDR2 SMNVEV (reference sequence). V was clipped by 6 bases and J by 0 bases; unmatched bases: 6. Authors' analysis steps: From reference gene primer amplification, estimates of nucleated cell counts were derived. TCRdb's table, derived via immunoSEQ multiplex PCR, lists solely in-frame clones and lacks some. V and J calls and clone size follow that table, whereas D and trimming were derived from the DNA. Here the sample spans a few hundred thousand clones, roughly 84% being singletons. In this sample, this clone turned up once.

The J gene is TRBJ2-7, the V gene TRBV27, with 12 bases identical to TRBD2. The receptor was isolated from a woman aged 30 to 39 who had recovered from COVID-19. Sequencing was performed on PBMCs or T cells enriched from blood (not recorded which). CDR3: CASRLAGGKSSYEQYF. The CDR3 DNA is TGTGCCAGCAGGCTAGCGGGGGGGAAGAGCTCCTACGAGCAGTACTTC.